This T cell receptor beta chain originates from a study of control samples from healthy donors and cancer patients. Germline V gives CDR1 SGDLS, CDR2 YYNGEE. With 0 bases removed from V and 5 bases from J, the gap between germline ends came to 5 bases. This CDR3 spans 13 amino acids. Assay used: immunoSEQ multiplex PCR; TCRdb lists only in-frame clones, some missing. In the table there are roughly 70,000 clones, 84% of which are singletons. V usage is TRBV9 and J usage is TRBJ1-4; D gene ambiguous. The sequence was collected from a man aged 45 to 65 in good health. Material: blood. Here the CDR3 reads CASSVAENEKLFF. In DNA form, the CDR3 reads TGTGCCAGCAGCGTAGCAGAGAATGAAAAACTGTTTTTT.